The 17 T cell receptor beta chains listed next were all sequenced from one sample in a study of blood T cell repertoires in COVID-19. The method was immunoSEQ multiplex PCR; TCRdb's version includes in-frame clones alone and lacks a portion of them. Altogether under 150,000 clones are present, approximately 88% being singletons, with the ten largest covering roughly 28%. Sequenced material: peripheral blood. These receptors originate from a human donor in a cohort sampled during active COVID-19.

The CDR3 spells CASSLRDEKLFF. For the CDR3, the DNA is TGTGCCAGTAGTCTGCGCGATGAAAAACTGTTTTTT. This rearrangement joins TRBV19 to TRBJ1-4; D not certain. The V end lost 5 bases, the J end lost 6 bases, and 7 bases lay between the germline ends. Germline CDR1 is LNHDA and CDR2 is SQIVND (reference sequence). CDR3 length: 12 amino acids.

The CDR3 spells CASSPRVLADSQETQYF. In nucleotides, the CDR3 is TGTGCCAGCTCACCCCGAGTGCTAGCGGATTCACAAGAGACCCAGTACTTC. The chain recombines TRBV18 with TRBJ2-5; the match to TRBD2 covers 7 bases. Germline V CDR1 and CDR2: KGHSH, LQKENI. Germline trimming cut 3 bases from V and 2 bases from J; bases unmatched to any gene: 12. This CDR3 has 17 residues.

The chain links TRBV15 to TRBJ2-1; 7 bases agree with TRBD2. Looked up from germline, CDR1 is LNHNV and CDR2 is YYDKDF (reference sequence). Trimming at V came to 3 bases and at J to 0 bases, leaving 5 bases not matched to a gene. The CDR3 loop spans 16 amino acids. The CDR3 protein is CATSRGGFSSYNEQFF. DNA of the CDR3: TGTGCCACCAGCAGGGGGGGGTTCAGCTCCTACAATGAGCAGTTCTTC.

The J gene is TRBJ2-3, the V gene TRBV7-9; 7 bases match TRBD1. V was pared by 5 bases and J by 2 bases, with 4 bases of the junction left unmatched. CDR3 length: 14 amino acids. The germline gives CDR1 SEHNR, CDR2 FQNEAQ (reference sequence). DNA for the CDR3: TGTGCCAGCAGCCTACAGGGGTACACAGATACGCAGTATTTT. Translating gives CASSLQGYTDTQYF.

V gene TRBV20-1 combines with J gene TRBJ2-7, with D possibly being TRBD2 (7 bases). Germline loops: CDR1 DFQATT, CDR2 SNEGSKA (reference sequence). Trimming cost V 6 bases and J 7 bases, with 13 bases left between them. This CDR3 region has 11 residues. The chain's CDR3 is CSAGGAREQYF. CDR3 DNA: TGCAGTGCGGGGGGGGCGAGGGAGCAGTACTTC.

The chain is built from TRBV7-9 and TRBJ1-1; 7 positions match TRBD1. CDR3 length equals 14 residues. Trimming cost V 3 bases and J 3 bases; bases outside gene matches: 4. Germline assignment: CDR1 SEHNR and CDR2 FQNEAQ (reference sequence). The CDR3 loop reads CASSLARGHTEAFF. The DNA for the CDR3 is TGTGCCAGCAGCTTGGCGAGGGGGCACACTGAAGCTTTCTTT.

The chain joins TRBV5-4 to TRBJ1-2; the D gene is possibly TRBD1 (6 bases). The germline V gene encodes CDR1 SGHNT and CDR2 YYREEE (reference sequence). Deletions cut 5 bases from V and 4 bases from J, with 9 bases between. There are 12 residues in the CDR3. Here the CDR3 reads CASSPDSYGYTF. The DNA for the CDR3 is TGTGCCAGCAGTCCGGACAGCTATGGCTACACCTTC.

The rearrangement joins TRBV25-1 to TRBJ2-3; 7 bases map to TRBD2. Germline CDR1 is MGHDK and CDR2 is SYGVNS. The V and J ends lost 6 bases and 2 bases, in that order; junction bases with no gene match: 5. CDR3 length equals 14 residues. CDR3 nucleotides: TGTGCCAGCAGCTATAGCGGGCTCACAGATACGCAGTATTTT. This sequence encodes CASSYSGLTDTQYF.

The V call is TRBV15, the J call TRBJ1-5, with 7 bases lining up with TRBD1. The V gene end was trimmed by 3 bases and the J gene end by 0 bases; junction bases not matched to a gene: 17. CDR3 size: 20 residues. Germline V gene sequence: CDR1 LNHNV, CDR2 YYDKDF (reference sequence). This chain's CDR3 is CATSSLKAAQGVYSNQPQHF. As DNA, the CDR3 is TGTGCCACCAGCAGTCTGAAGGCAGCTCAGGGGGTTTATAGCAATCAGCCCCAGCATTTT.

The DNA for the CDR3 is TGCGCCAGCAGCGCTGGGACAGCCAGTGGTAACTATGGCTACACCTTC. Translated, it gives CASSAGTASGNYGYTF. The chain uses TRBV5-1 and TRBJ1-2, with 7 bases identical to TRBD1. The CDR3 totals 16 residues. The V gene end was trimmed by 4 bases and the J gene end by 1 base; junction bases not matched to a gene: 10. CDR1 is SGHRS and CDR2 is YFSETQ in the germline V gene.

The genes are TRBV15 and TRBJ2-7, with 8 positions matching TRBD1. This CDR3 contains 14 residues. The V segment lost 9 bases and the J segment 1 base; nucleotides outside the gene matches: 8. Germline V gene data show CDR1 as LNHNV and CDR2 as YYDKDF (reference sequence). The CDR3 nucleotides are TGTGCCACGACCCGGGACAGGACTTCCTACGAGCAGTACTTC. Its protein product is CATTRDRTSYEQYF.

This clone was found a few times. The V and J genes are TRBV2 and TRBJ2-1; unclear D gene. This CDR3 is 13 amino acids long. With 7 bases removed from V and 2 bases from J, the gap between germline ends came to 9 bases. CDR1 SNHLY and CDR2 FYNNEI come from the germline V gene. The CDR3 reads CASNYYPYNEQFF. The CDR3 nucleotides read TGTGCCAGCAATTACTATCCCTACAATGAGCAGTTCTTC.

This CDR3 is CASSPQDTQYF. The DNA of the CDR3 is TGTGCCAGCTCACCCCAGGATACGCAGTATTTT. The rearrangement links TRBV18 to TRBJ2-3; D is uncertain. V gave up 3 bases and J gave up 6 bases, with 4 bases separating them. The CDR3 extends over 11 amino acids. Germline-derived CDR1 and CDR2 are KGHSH and LQKENI.

The V gene is TRBV5-1, the J gene TRBJ2-5; TRBD1 agrees at 7 bases. The CDR3 is made up of 14 amino acids. Germline trimming cut 3 bases from V and 5 bases from J; bases unmatched to any gene: 7. Germline CDR1 is SGHRS and CDR2 is YFSETQ. CDR3 amino acids: CASSSPRGRETQYF. CDR3 nucleotide sequence: TGCGCCAGCAGCTCCCCTAGGGGGCGGGAGACCCAGTACTTC. The full variable domain, its missing parts supplied by reference TRBV5-1 and TRBJ2-5, is KAGVTQTPRYLIKTRGQQVTLSCSPISGHRSVSWYQQTPGQGLQFLFEYFSETQRNKGNFPGRFSGRQFSNSRSEMNVSTLELGDSALYLCASSSPRGRETQYFGPGTRLLVL.

The chain couples TRBV14 to TRBJ1-1, with 9 bases identical to TRBD1. Germline-derived CDR1 and CDR2 are SGHDN and FVKESK. The CDR3 runs 15 residues. Germline trimming cut 1 base from V and 5 bases from J; bases unmatched to any gene: 5. CDR3 sequence reads: CASSQVRQGVTEAFF. As DNA, the CDR3 is TGTGCCAGCAGCCAAGTGAGACAGGGGGTTACTGAAGCTTTCTTT. Looking up the rest from reference TRBV14 and TRBJ1-1 gives the full variable domain: EAGVTQFPSHSVIEKGQTVTLRCDPISGHDNLYWYRRVMGKEIKFLLHFVKESKQDESGMPNNRFLAERTGGTYSTLKVQPAELEDSGVYFCASSQVRQGVTEAFFGQGTRLTVV.

The rearrangement joins TRBV2 to TRBJ1-5; D call uncertain. Per germline, CDR1 SNHLY and CDR2 FYNNEI. The CDR3 runs to 13 residues. Trimming cost V 6 bases and J 0 bases, with 6 bases left between them. The CDR3 is CASRIGSNQPQHF. CDR3 nucleotides: TGTGCCAGCAGGATCGGTAGCAATCAGCCCCAGCATTTT.

This clone showed up just once. The chain recombines TRBV14 with TRBJ1-5, with 7 bases matching TRBD1. V dropped 0 bases and J dropped 0; count of bases not matched to a gene: 11. The CDR3 contains 19 residues. In germline, CDR1 is SGHDN, CDR2 FVKESK. CDR3 loop: CASSQDSNGQDDSNQPQHF. CDR3 DNA sequence: TGTGCCAGCAGCCAAGATAGTAACGGACAGGACGATAGCAATCAGCCCCAGCATTTT.